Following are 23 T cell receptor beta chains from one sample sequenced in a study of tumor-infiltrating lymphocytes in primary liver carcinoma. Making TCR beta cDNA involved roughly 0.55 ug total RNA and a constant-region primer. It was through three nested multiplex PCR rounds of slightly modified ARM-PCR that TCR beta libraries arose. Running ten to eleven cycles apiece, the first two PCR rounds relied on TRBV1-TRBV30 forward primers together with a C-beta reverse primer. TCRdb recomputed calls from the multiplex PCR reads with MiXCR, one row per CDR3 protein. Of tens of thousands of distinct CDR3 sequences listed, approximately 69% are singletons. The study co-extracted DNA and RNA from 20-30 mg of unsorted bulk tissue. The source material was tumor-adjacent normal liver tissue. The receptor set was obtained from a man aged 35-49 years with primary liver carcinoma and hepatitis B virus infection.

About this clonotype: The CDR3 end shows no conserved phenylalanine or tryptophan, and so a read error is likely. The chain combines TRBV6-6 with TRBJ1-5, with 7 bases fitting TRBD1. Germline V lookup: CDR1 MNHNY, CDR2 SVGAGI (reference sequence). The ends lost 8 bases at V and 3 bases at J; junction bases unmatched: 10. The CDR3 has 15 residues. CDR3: CASGAGTVNNQPQHL. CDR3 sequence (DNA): TGTGCCAGCGGTGCCGGGACAGTGAACAATCAGCCCCAGCATCTT.

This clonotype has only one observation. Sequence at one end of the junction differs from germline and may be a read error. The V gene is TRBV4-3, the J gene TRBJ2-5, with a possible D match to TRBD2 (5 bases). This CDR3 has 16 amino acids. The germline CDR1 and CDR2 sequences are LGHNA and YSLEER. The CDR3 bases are TGCGCCAGCAGCCAGGGAGTAGCAGGAGGTGGGGAGATCCAGTACTTC. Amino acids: CASSQGVAGGGEIQYF.

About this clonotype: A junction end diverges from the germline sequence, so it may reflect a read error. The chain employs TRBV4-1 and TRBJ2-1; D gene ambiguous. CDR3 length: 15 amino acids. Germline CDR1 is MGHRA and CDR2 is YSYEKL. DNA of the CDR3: TGCGCTAGCAGCCTGCTCGGTAACAACATCAATGAGCAGTTCTTC. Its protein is CASSLLGNNINEQFF.

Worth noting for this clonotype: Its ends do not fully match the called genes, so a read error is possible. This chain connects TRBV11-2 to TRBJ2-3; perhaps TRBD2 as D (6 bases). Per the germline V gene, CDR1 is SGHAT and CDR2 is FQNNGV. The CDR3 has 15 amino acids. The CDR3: CASGFHGGNTDTQYF. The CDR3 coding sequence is TGTGCCAGCGGCTTCCACGGGGGTAACACAGATACGCAGTATTTT.

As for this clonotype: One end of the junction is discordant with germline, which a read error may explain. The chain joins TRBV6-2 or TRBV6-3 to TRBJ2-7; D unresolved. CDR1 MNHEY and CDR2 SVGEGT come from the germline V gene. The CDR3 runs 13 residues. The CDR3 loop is CVSSYEVPYEQYF. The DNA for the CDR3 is TGTGTCAGCAGTTACGAGGTACCTTACGAGCAGTACTTC.

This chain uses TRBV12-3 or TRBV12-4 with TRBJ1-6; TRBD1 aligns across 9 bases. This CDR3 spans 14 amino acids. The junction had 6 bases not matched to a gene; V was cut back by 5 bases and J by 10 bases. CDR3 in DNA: TGTGCCAGCAGTCACGGGACAGGGCGGTCACCCCTCCACTTT. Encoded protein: CASSHGTGRSPLHF.

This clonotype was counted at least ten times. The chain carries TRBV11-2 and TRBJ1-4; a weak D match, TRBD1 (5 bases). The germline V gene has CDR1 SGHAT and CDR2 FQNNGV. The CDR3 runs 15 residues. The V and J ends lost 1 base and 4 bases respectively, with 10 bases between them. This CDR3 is CASSLGVGVNEKLFF. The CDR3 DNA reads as TGTGCCAGCAGCTTAGGAGTAGGGGTTAATGAAAAACTGTTTTTT.

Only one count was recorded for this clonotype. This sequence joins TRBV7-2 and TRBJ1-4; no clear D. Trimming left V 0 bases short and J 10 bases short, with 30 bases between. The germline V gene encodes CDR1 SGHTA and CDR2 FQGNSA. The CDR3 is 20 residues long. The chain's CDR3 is CASSLAFGGSATNEGGKLFF. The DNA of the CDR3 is TGTGCCAGCAGCTTAGCGTTCGGCGGATCTGCAACTAATGAAGGTGGAAAACTGTTTTTT.

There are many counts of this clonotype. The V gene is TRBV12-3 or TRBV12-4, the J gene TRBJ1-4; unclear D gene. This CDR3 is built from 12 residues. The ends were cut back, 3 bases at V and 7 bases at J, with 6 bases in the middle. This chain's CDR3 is CASSFFTEKLFF. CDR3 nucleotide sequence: TGTGCCAGCAGTTTTTTTACTGAAAAACTGTTTTTT.

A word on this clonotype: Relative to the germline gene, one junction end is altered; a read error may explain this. Here the CDR3 DNA reads TGTGCCAGTAGTTTTTTGGGATTAGCGGGAGGGCGAATCTCCTACGAGCAGTACTTC. Its translation is CASSFLGLAGGRISYEQYF. The chain combines TRBV28 with TRBJ2-7, with TRBD2 identical over 11 bases. This CDR3 contains 19 residues. Looked up from germline, CDR1 is MDHEN and CDR2 is SYDVKM. The full variable domain, completed using reference TRBV28 and TRBJ2-7, is DVKVTQSSRYLVKRTGEKVFLECVQDMDHENMFWYRQDPGLGLRLIYFSYDVKMKEKGDIPEGYSVSREKKERFSLILESASTNQTSMYLCASSFLGLAGGRISYEQYFGPGTRLTVT.

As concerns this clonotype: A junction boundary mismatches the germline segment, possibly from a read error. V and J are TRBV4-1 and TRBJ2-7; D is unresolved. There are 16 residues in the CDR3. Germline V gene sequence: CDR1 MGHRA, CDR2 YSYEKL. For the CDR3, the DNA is TGCGCCGGCAGCCAAGCGAAGCAGGCGAGTTCCTACGAGCAGTATTTC. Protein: CAGSQAKQASSYEQYF.

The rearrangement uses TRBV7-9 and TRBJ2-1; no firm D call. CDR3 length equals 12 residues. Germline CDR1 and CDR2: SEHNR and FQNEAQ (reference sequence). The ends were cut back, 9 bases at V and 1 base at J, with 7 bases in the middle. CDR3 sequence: CARSPSYNEQFF. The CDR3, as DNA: TGTGCCAGGAGCCCATCCTACAATGAGCAGTTCTTC.

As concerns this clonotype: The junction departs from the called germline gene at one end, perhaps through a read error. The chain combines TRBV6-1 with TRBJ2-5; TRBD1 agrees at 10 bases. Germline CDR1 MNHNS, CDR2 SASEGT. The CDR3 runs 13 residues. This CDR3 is CASGDRGRETQHF. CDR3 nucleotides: TGTGCTAGCGGCGACAGGGGGCGTGAGACCCAGCACTTC.

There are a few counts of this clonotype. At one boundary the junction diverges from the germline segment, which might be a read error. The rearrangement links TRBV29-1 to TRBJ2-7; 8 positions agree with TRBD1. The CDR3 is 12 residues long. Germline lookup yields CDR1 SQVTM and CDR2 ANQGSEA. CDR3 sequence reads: CSVVGQGYERYF. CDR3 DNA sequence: TGCAGCGTTGTTGGACAGGGCTACGAGCGGTACTTC.

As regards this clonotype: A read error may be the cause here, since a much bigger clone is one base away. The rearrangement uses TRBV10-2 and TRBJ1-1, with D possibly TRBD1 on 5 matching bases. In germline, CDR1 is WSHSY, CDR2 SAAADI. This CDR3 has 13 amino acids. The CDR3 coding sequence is TGCGCCAGCAGTGAGGCAGGGAACATTGAAGCTTTCTTT. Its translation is CASSEAGNIEAFF.

This CDR3 is CVSSQEAGGGSGYTF. The CDR3 DNA sequence: TGTGTCAGTAGCCAAGAGGCAGGGGGCGGATCTGGCTACACCTTC. V gene TRBV4-2 combines with J gene TRBJ1-2, with TRBD1 matching 8 bases. The germline CDR1 and CDR2 sequences are LGHNA and YNFKEQ. The CDR3 runs 15 residues.

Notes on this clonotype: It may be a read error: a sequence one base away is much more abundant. The CDR3 nucleotides are TGTGTCAGCAGAACTGGACAGGGGTTTTACAATGAGCAGTTCTTC. This encodes CVSRTGQGFYNEQFF. V and J are TRBV6-2 or TRBV6-3 and TRBJ2-1, with TRBD1 identical over 9 bases. In germline, CDR1 is MNHEY, CDR2 SVGEGT. The CDR3 has 15 residues.

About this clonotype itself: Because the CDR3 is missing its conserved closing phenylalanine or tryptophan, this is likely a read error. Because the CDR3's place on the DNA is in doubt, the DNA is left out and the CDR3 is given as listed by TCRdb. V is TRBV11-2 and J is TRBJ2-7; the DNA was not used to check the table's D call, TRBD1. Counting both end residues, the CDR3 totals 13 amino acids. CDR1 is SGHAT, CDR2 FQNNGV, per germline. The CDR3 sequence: CASSFDRVYERYI.

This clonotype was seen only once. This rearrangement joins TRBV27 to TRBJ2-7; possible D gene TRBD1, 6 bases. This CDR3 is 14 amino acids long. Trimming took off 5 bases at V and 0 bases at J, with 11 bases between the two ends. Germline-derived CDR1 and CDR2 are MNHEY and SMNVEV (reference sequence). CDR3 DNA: TGTGCCAGCAGTCGAGCGGACAGCTCCTACGAGCAGTACTTC. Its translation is CASSRADSSYEQYF.

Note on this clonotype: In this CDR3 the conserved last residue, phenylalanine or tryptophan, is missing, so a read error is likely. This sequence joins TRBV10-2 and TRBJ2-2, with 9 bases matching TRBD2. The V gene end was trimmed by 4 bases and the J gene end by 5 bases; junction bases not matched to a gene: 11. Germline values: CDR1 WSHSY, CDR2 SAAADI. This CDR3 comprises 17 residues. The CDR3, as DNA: TGCGCCAGCAGTGTGAAAGGACTAGCGCACAAGACCGGGGAGCTGTTTTTA. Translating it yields CASSVKGLAHKTGELFL.

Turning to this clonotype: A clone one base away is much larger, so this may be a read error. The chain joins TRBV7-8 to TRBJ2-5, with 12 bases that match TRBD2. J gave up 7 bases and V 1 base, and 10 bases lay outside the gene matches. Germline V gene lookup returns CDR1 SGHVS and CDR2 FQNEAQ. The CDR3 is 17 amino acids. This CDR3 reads CASSLVSLAGGGGTQYF. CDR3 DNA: TGTGCCAGCAGCTTAGTCAGCCTAGCGGGAGGGGGAGGGACCCAGTACTTC.

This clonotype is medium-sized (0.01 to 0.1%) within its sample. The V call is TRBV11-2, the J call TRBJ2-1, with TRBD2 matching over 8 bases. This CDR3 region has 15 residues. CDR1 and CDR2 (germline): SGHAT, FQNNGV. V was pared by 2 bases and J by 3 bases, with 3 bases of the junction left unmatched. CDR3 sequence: CASSLRREGYNEQFF. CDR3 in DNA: TGTGCCAGCAGCTTACGTCGGGAGGGCTACAATGAGCAGTTCTTC.

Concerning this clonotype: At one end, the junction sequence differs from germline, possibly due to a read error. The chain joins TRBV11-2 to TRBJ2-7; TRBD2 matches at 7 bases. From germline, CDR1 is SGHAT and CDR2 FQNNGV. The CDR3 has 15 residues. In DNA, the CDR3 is TGTACCAGCAGTTTAACTTTCACGGGAGGAGACGAGCAGTGCTTC. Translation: CTSSLTFTGGDEQCF.